The 24 T cell receptor beta chains below all came from one sample that was sequenced in a study of T cell clusters in autoimmune cytopenias. Multiplex touch-down PCR amplified TRB using TRB-A and TRB-B pools in one tube. TCRdb reanalyzed the multiplex PCR reads, giving one entry per CDR3 protein sequence and no DNA. The sample holds almost 7,000 distinct CDR3 sequences. Roughly 40,000 genome equivalents of blood DNA were amplified for TRB. These data were also reused for a study on T cell repertoires in aging, cancer and after chemotherapy.

Sequenced material: peripheral blood. These receptor sequences come from a human donor in good health.

By frequency, this clonotype is medium-sized. The chain combines TRBV5-5 with TRBJ2-2; as DNA is missing, the TRBD2 call by TCRdb cannot be tested. The CDR3 sequence is 19 residues long. In germline, CDR1 is SGHKS, CDR2 YYEKEE (reference sequence). The CDR3 loop is CASSLSGLAGGPITGELFF.

The V call is TRBV13, the J call TRBJ1-4. The CDR3 has 13 amino acids. Looked up from germline, CDR1 is PRHDT and CDR2 is FYEKMQ (reference sequence). The CDR3 loop reads CASSSLGLGKLFF.

By frequency, this clonotype is medium-sized. The chain uses TRBV19 and TRBJ1-1. The germline V gene encodes CDR1 LNHDA and CDR2 SQIVND (reference sequence). The CDR3 totals 13 residues. CDR3 amino acids: CASSITSASEAFF.

In terms of frequency, this clonotype is medium-sized. The J gene is TRBJ2-5, the V gene TRBV30. The CDR3 sequence is 12 residues long. The germline V gene has CDR1 GTSNPN and CDR2 SVGIG (reference sequence). The CDR3 sequence is CAWSGVKETQYF.

This clonotype is medium-sized (0.01 to 0.1%) by frequency. The chain has TRBV19 and TRBJ2-2; no DNA is available, so the TRBD2 call from TCRdb remains unchecked. This CDR3 has 16 residues. Germline V CDR1 and CDR2: LNHDA, SQIVND (reference sequence). The CDR3 spells CASSTGLAGPAGELFF.

Judged by frequency, this clonotype is medium-sized. The rearrangement uses TRBV6-5 and TRBJ1-6; TCRdb proposes TRBD1, but this gene call is untestable without DNA. The CDR3 sequence is 14 residues long. Germline lookup yields CDR1 MNHEY and CDR2 SVGAGI. The CDR3 protein is CASRPGTGHSPLHF.

V gene TRBV7-2 combines with J gene TRBJ2-3. The CDR3 length is 15 residues. Germline loops: CDR1 SGHTA, CDR2 FQGNSA. The CDR3 protein is CASSSFVTGTDTQYF.

The J gene is TRBJ2-3, the V gene TRBV5-5; TCRdb's assignment of TRBD1 cannot be checked, as there is no DNA. Germline V CDR1 and CDR2: SGHKS, YYEKEE (reference sequence). There are 15 residues in the CDR3. CDR3 sequence: CASSLTGGFTDTQYF.

This clonotype is identified as medium-sized from frequency. The chain recombines TRBV6-6 with TRBJ2-6; TCRdb calls TRBD1, which cannot be checked without DNA. CDR3 length equals 17 residues. In germline, CDR1 is MNHNY, CDR2 SVGAGI (reference sequence). The CDR3 sequence: CASRSRASHSGANVLTF.

V usage is TRBV5-4 and J usage is TRBJ2-2. Germline V gene data show CDR1 as SGHNT and CDR2 as YYREEE (reference sequence). The CDR3 consists of 16 residues. CDR3 sequence: CASSLGGSLNTGELFF. Combining the CDR3 with reference TRBV5-4 and TRBJ2-2 gives the whole variable domain ETGVTQSPTHLIKTRGQQVTLRCSSQSGHNTVSWYQQALGQGPQFIFQYYREEENGRGNFPPRFSGLQFPNYSSELNVNALELDDSALYLCASSLGGSLNTGELFFGEGSRLTVL.

By frequency, this clonotype registers medium-sized (0.01 to 0.1%). The chain joins TRBV27 to TRBJ2-7; TCRdb reports TRBD1, a call that lacks DNA to check it against. The CDR3 is made up of 15 amino acids. CDR1 MNHEY and CDR2 SMNVEV come from the germline V gene (reference sequence). The CDR3 is CASSLSGTGTYEQYF.

V gene TRBV7-2 combines with J gene TRBJ2-3; without DNA, the TCRdb call of TRBD2 cannot be checked. This CDR3 has 16 amino acids. Germline CDR1 SGHTA, CDR2 FQGNSA. CDR3 sequence: CASSLVSGGRGDTQYF. The variable domain in full, completed from reference TRBV7-2 and TRBJ2-3, reads GAGVSQSPSNKVTEKGKDVELRCDPISGHTALYWYRQSLGQGLEFLIYFQGNSAPDKSGLPSDRFSAERTGGSVSTLTIQRTQQEDSAVYLCASSLVSGGRGDTQYFGPGTRLTVL.

The gene calls are TRBV18 and TRBJ2-7; TCRdb's D call, TRBD1, is unchecked because there is no DNA. The germline V gene encodes CDR1 KGHSH and CDR2 LQKENI. This CDR3 is built from 15 residues. Here the CDR3 reads CASSPTRGPAYEQYF.

The chain recombines TRBV6-5 with TRBJ1-2; TCRdb's D gene call, TRBD1, goes unchecked for lack of DNA. Per the germline V gene, CDR1 is MNHEY and CDR2 is SVGAGI. The CDR3 has 15 residues. The CDR3 protein is CASSYSFWGFYGYTF.

The chain employs TRBV20-1 and TRBJ2-1; the TCRdb call, TRBD1, lacks DNA for checking. CDR3 length equals 14 residues. CDR1 is DFQATT, CDR2 SNEGSKA, per germline (reference sequence). CDR3 protein: CSARRQTGSNEQFF.

This clonotype is labeled medium-sized (0.01 to 0.1%) based on frequency. The chain uses TRBV19 and TRBJ1-5; the TRBD1 assignment by TCRdb is unverifiable without DNA. From germline, CDR1 is LNHDA and CDR2 SQIVND (reference sequence). The CDR3 is made up of 15 amino acids. The CDR3 spells CASSPPGGAEQPQHF.

J is TRBJ1-1 and V is TRBV10-3. The CDR3 loop spans 14 amino acids. The V gene's germline CDR1 is ENHRY and CDR2 SYGVKD. The CDR3 reads CAIRTPPMNTEAFF.

The V and J genes are TRBV4-2 and TRBJ2-1; the D call from TCRdb, TRBD1, cannot be confirmed without DNA. The CDR3 is 17 residues long. The germline V gene has CDR1 LGHNA and CDR2 YNFKEQ. CDR3 in amino acids: CASSQAEGGRSYNEQFF.

This clonotype ranks as medium-sized in terms of frequency. This chain uses TRBV27 with TRBJ2-7; TCRdb indicates TRBD2, and absent DNA this call remains unverified. The CDR3 runs to 14 residues. The germline CDR1 and CDR2 sequences are MNHEY and SMNVEV (reference sequence). CDR3 residues: CASSFSGRAYEQYF.

By frequency, this clonotype is medium-sized (0.01 to 0.1%). The V gene is TRBV19, the J gene TRBJ1-6; TCRdb indicates TRBD1, and absent DNA this call remains unverified. The CDR3 consists of 15 residues. Germline lookup yields CDR1 LNHDA and CDR2 SQIVND (reference sequence). The CDR3 reads CASSIGRQGVSPLHF.

In terms of frequency, this clonotype is medium-sized. This rearrangement joins TRBV19 to TRBJ1-4; as DNA is missing, the TRBD1 call by TCRdb cannot be tested. Germline V CDR1 and CDR2: LNHDA, SQIVND (reference sequence). The CDR3 is 17 amino acids. CDR3 in amino acids: CASSNLRQGTGREKLFF.

This clonotype shows up as medium-sized (0.01 to 0.1%) by frequency. The chain has TRBV12-3 or TRBV12-4 and TRBJ2-1; the TCRdb call, TRBD2, lacks DNA for checking. CDR3 size: 17 residues. The CDR3 sequence is CASSPGLAGATYNEQFF.

Considering frequency, this clonotype is medium-sized. The rearrangement joins TRBV5-6 to TRBJ2-1; TCRdb reports TRBD2, a call that lacks DNA to check it against. This CDR3 has 21 residues. Germline CDR1 and CDR2: SGHDT and YYEEEE. CDR3 sequence: CASSLFLGLAGLLSSYNEQFF.

The rearrangement links TRBV5-1 to TRBJ2-3; as DNA is missing, the TRBD1 call by TCRdb cannot be tested. CDR1 and CDR2 from the germline V gene are SGHRS and YFSETQ. This CDR3 spans 13 amino acids. CDR3 amino acids: CASAGAATDTQYF.